These 15 T cell receptor beta chains were all obtained from the same sample, sequenced in a study of blood T cell repertoires in COVID-19. Sequencing was performed with immunoSEQ multiplex PCR; in TCRdb, only in-frame clones are kept and a portion is missing. The sample shows about 230,000 clones, about 83% of them seen only once. The sample consisted of peripheral blood. The receptors were gathered from a man older than 75 with acute or convalescent COVID-19.

The rearrangement uses TRBV19 and TRBJ2-1, with a weak D call TRBD2 (7 bases). CDR1 and CDR2 from the germline V gene are LNHDA and SQIVND (reference sequence). V lost 7 bases to trimming and J lost 3 bases, with 16 bases between them. This CDR3 is 15 amino acids long. For the CDR3, the DNA is TGTGCCAGTAAGGAGAGGGGGGGAGGCTACAATGAGCAGTTCTTC. This codes for CASKERGGGYNEQFF.

This rearrangement joins TRBV11-2 to TRBJ2-1; D might be TRBD2 (5 bases). The ends were cut back, 8 bases at V and 5 bases at J, with 10 bases in the middle. CDR3 size: 12 residues. Germline CDR1 and CDR2: SGHAT and FQNNGV. The CDR3 spells CASLADNNEQFF. The CDR3 DNA reads as TGTGCCAGCCTAGCAGATAACAATGAGCAGTTCTTC.

The count of this clone is one. The chain employs TRBV9 and TRBJ2-2, with 7 bases identical to TRBD1. Germline lookup yields CDR1 SGDLS and CDR2 YYNGEE. The V segment lost 2 bases and the J segment 3 bases; nucleotides outside the gene matches: 7. The CDR3 spans 16 residues. The CDR3 loop reads CASSVTGSWDTGELFF. The CDR3 DNA reads TGTGCCAGCAGCGTGACAGGGTCTTGGGACACCGGGGAGCTGTTTTTT. Full variable domain (rest looked up from reference TRBV9 and TRBJ2-2): DSGVTQTPKHLITATGQRVTLRCSPRSGDLSVYWYQQSLDQGLQFLIQYYNGEERAKGNILERFSAQQFPDLHSELNLSSLELGDSALYFCASSVTGSWDTGELFFGEGSRLTVL.

The chain joins TRBV28 to TRBJ2-2; maybe TRBD1 (6 bases). Germline values: CDR1 MDHEN, CDR2 SYDVKM. The CDR3 consists of 16 residues. With 1 base removed from V and 1 base from J, the gap between germline ends came to 10 bases. The DNA of the CDR3 is TGTGCCAGCAGTTTATCGCTCAGGGGGAACACCGGGGAGCTGTTTTTT. This translates into CASSLSLRGNTGELFF.

The gene calls are TRBV5-1 and TRBJ1-1; D perhaps matches TRBD1 (5 bases). CDR3 size: 14 residues. Per germline, CDR1 SGHRS and CDR2 YFSETQ. V was shortened by 4 bases and J by 5 bases, with 15 bases between the two germline ends. The CDR3 coding sequence is TGCGCCAGCAGCCGTCAAGGGGTGGGGACTGAAGCTTTCTTT. It encodes CASSRQGVGTEAFF.

The rearrangement uses TRBV5-1 and TRBJ1-2; D is perhaps TRBD1 (6 bases). Germline CDR1 is SGHRS and CDR2 is YFSETQ. CDR3 length: 14 amino acids. Deletions cut 6 bases from V and 0 bases from J, with 12 bases between. The CDR3 is CASTWDKTNYGYTF. DNA of the CDR3: TGCGCCAGCACCTGGGACAAGACTAACTATGGCTACACCTTC. Based on the CDR3 plus reference TRBV5-1 and TRBJ1-2, the full variable domain is KAGVTQTPRYLIKTRGQQVTLSCSPISGHRSVSWYQQTPGQGLQFLFEYFSETQRNKGNFPGRFSGRQFSNSRSEMNVSTLELGDSALYLCASTWDKTNYGYTFGSGTRLTVV.

The rearrangement uses TRBV5-1 and TRBJ2-5; D might be TRBD2 (5 bases). There are 13 residues in the CDR3. CDR1 is SGHRS and CDR2 is YFSETQ in the germline V gene. The V end was cut by 4 bases, the J end by 1 base, with 8 bases between. The CDR3 loop reads CASSPRGQETQYF. The CDR3 DNA follows: TGCGCCAGCAGCCCCCGGGGCCAAGAGACCCAGTACTTC.

The chain joins TRBV3-1 (or the pseudogene TRBV3-2) to TRBJ1-2, with D perhaps TRBD1 (6 bases). From germline, CDR1 is LGHDT and CDR2 YNNKEL (reference sequence). The V gene lost 1 base and the J gene lost 7 bases, with 10 bases spanning the gap. The CDR3 is made up of 13 amino acids. The CDR3 region has the DNA TGTGCCAGCAGCCAAGTAGCAGGGGTTGGCTACACCTTC. This gives the protein CASSQVAGVGYTF.

CDR3 loop: CASSLLTSGRINEQFF. The CDR3 nucleotides are TGTGCCAGCAGCCTCTTGACTAGCGGGAGGATTAATGAGCAGTTCTTC. V usage is TRBV14 and J usage is TRBJ2-1; 13 nucleotides line up with TRBD2. The CDR3 runs to 16 residues. In germline, CDR1 is SGHDN, CDR2 FVKESK. Germline trimming cut 4 bases from V and 7 bases from J; bases unmatched to any gene: 7.

The rearrangement uses TRBV15 and TRBJ1-1; tentative D call: TRBD1 (6 bases). The CDR3 runs 15 residues. Trimming pared 1 base from V and 1 base from J, leaving 10 bases between. The germline V gene encodes CDR1 LNHNV and CDR2 YYDKDF (reference sequence). The CDR3 reads CATSRAPQGNTEAFF. In DNA form, the CDR3 reads TGTGCCACCAGCAGAGCCCCACAGGGGAACACTGAAGCTTTCTTT.

This clone was seen only once. The chain joins TRBV18 to TRBJ2-5, with 7 bases matching TRBD1. The germline V gene encodes CDR1 KGHSH and CDR2 LQKENI. The CDR3 is made up of 15 amino acids. Losses at the gene ends were 3 bases for V and 1 base for J; bases not matched to a gene: 5. The CDR3 region has the DNA TGTGCCAGCTCACCCAGACAGGGTGTCCAAGAGACCCAGTACTTC. Encoded protein: CASSPRQGVQETQYF.

The chain links TRBV10-3 to TRBJ2-7; 10 bases fit TRBD2. J gave up 1 base and V 10 bases, and 16 bases lay outside the gene matches. The CDR3 consists of 17 residues. Germline V gene sequence: CDR1 ENHRY, CDR2 SYGVKD. CDR3 sequence: CATYGGGVAGGSYEQYF. The CDR3 DNA reads as TGTGCCACCTATGGAGGGGGCGTAGCGGGGGGATCCTACGAGCAGTACTTC.

The chain couples TRBV3-1 (or the pseudogene TRBV3-2) to TRBJ2-1; D is perhaps TRBD2 (5 bases). CDR1 is LGHDT, CDR2 YNNKEL, per germline (reference sequence). The V and J ends lost 0 bases and 0 bases respectively, with 9 bases between them. The CDR3 extends over 16 amino acids. The DNA of the CDR3 is TGTGCCAGCAGCCAAGATAGGGCGGGCTCCTACAATGAGCAGTTCTTC. The encoded protein is CASSQDRAGSYNEQFF.

The V call is TRBV19, the J call TRBJ2-7, with 9 bases lining up with TRBD1. CDR1 and CDR2 from the germline V gene are LNHDA and SQIVND (reference sequence). This CDR3 contains 15 residues. The V and J ends lost 4 bases and 4 bases, in that order; junction bases with no gene match: 8. The CDR3 sequence: CASSNFGTGMYEQYF. In nucleotides, the CDR3 is TGTGCCAGTAGTAATTTCGGGACAGGGATGTACGAGCAGTACTTC.

The chain carries TRBV5-1 and TRBJ2-2, with D possibly being TRBD2 (7 bases). There are 15 residues in the CDR3. V lost 2 bases and J lost 1, with 9 bases in between. Germline CDR1 and CDR2: SGHRS and YFSETQ. CDR3 DNA sequence: TGCGCCAGCAGCTTCGGGGGGCTGAACACCGGGGAGCTGTTTTTT. Its translation: CASSFGGLNTGELFF.